This TCR beta chain was sequenced during a study of OX40 agonist ivuxolimab in advanced cancers. About the research overall: A diagnosis of hepatocellular carcinoma, melanoma, renal cell or head and neck cancer was present in dose-escalation patients. Among those enrolled, mean age was 60 years (range about 23 to 90) and approximately 80% were male.

Systemic immunosuppression or a history of autoimmune disease excluded patients. The trim removed 4 bases at V and 1 base at J, leaving 8 bases unmatched. The CDR3 sequence is 16 residues long. The V gene's germline CDR1 is LGHNA and CDR2 YSLEER. General study results and limits: Partial responders receiving 0.1-3.0 mg/kg showed among the lowest clonal expansion.

Regarding this clone: Its antigen remains unidentified.

Profiled with immunoSEQ multiplex PCR; TCRdb holds only in-frame clones, not every one. The top ten hold 2.1% of the sample, which has about 78,000 clones, roughly 84% seen once. The source was CD4+ or CD8+ T cells sorted from blood, collected in a trial of the OX40 agonist ivuxolimab. The chain carries TRBV4-3 and TRBJ1-1; 8 bases match TRBD1. This TCR derives from an adult with an advanced solid tumor such as melanoma, head and neck, liver or kidney cancer. Written as DNA, the CDR3 is TGCGCCAGCAGCCGTCGGACAGGGTTGGGGAACACTGAAGCTTTCTTT. It encodes CASSRRTGLGNTEAFF.